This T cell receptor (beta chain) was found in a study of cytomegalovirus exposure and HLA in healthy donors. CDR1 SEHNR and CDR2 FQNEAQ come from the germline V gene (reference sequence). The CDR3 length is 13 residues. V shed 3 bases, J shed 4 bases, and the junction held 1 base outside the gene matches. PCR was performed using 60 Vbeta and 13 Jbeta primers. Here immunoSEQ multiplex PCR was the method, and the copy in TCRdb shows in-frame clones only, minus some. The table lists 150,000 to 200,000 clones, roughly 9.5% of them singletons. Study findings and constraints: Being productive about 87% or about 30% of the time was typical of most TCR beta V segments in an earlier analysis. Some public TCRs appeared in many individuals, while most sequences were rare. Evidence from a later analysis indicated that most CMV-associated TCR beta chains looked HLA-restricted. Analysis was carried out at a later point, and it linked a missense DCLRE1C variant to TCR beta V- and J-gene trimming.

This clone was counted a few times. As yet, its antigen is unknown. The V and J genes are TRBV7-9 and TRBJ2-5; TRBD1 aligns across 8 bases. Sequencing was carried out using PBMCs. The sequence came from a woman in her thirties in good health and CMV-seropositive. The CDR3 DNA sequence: TGTGCCAGCAGCTTCCAGGGGGCAGAGACCCAGTACTTC. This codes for CASSFQGAETQYF.